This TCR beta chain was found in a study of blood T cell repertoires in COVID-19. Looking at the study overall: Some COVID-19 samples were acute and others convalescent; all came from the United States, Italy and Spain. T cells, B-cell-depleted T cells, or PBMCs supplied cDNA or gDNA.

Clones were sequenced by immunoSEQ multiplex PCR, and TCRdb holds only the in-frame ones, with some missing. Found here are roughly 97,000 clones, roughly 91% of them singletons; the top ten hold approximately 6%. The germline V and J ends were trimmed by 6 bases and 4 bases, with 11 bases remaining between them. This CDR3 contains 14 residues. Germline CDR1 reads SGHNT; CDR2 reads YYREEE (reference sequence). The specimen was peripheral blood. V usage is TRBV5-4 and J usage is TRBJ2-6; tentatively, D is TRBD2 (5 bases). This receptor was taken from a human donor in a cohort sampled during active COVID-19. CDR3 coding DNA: TGTGCCAGCAAGGGAGCTCAGGGGGCCAACGTCCTGACTTTC. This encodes CASKGAQGANVLTF. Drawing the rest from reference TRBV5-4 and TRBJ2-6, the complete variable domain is ETGVTQSPTHLIKTRGQQVTLRCSSQSGHNTVSWYQQALGQGPQFIFQYYREEENGRGNFPPRFSGLQFPNYSSELNVNALELDDSALYLCASKGAQGANVLTFGAGSRLTVL.